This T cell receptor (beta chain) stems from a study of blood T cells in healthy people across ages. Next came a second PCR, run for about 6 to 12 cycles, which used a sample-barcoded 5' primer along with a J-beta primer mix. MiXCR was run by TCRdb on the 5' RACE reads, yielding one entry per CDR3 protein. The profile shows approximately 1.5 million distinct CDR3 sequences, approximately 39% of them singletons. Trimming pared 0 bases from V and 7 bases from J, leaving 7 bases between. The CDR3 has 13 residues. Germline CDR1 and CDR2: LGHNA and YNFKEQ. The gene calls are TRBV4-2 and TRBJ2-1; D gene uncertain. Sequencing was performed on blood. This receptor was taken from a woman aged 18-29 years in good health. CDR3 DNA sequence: TGTGCCAGCAGCCAAGAGAGAGTAAATGAGCAGTTCTTC. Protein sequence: CASSQERVNEQFF.